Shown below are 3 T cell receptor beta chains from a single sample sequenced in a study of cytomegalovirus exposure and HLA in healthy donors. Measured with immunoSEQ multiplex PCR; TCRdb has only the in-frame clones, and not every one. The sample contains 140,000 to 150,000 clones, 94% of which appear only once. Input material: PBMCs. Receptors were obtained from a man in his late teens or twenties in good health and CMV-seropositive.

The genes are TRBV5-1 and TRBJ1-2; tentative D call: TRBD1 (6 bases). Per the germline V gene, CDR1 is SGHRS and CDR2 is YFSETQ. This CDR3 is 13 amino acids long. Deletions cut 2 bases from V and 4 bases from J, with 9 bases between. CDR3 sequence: CASSFAGVYGYTF. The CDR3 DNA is TGCGCCAGCAGCTTTGCAGGGGTCTATGGCTACACCTTC.

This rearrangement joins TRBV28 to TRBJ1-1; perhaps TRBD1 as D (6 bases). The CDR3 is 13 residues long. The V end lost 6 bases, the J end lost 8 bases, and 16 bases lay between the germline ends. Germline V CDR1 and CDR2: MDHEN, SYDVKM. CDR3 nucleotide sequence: TGTGCCAGCAGCCTTACAGGGACCCTCGAAGCTTTCTTT. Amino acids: CASSLTGTLEAFF.

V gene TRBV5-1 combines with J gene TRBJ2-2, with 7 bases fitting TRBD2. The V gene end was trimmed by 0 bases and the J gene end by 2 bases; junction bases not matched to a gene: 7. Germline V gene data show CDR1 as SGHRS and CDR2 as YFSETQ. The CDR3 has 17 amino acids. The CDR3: CASSLAPREVNTGELFF. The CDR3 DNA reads TGCGCCAGCAGCTTGGCGCCCCGGGAGGTCAACACCGGGGAGCTGTTTTTT.